This TCR beta chain appears in the sequencing data of a study of blood T cell repertoires in COVID-19. Study information: T cells, B-cell-depleted T cells, or PBMCs supplied cDNA or gDNA.

CDR3 length: 16 amino acids. From germline, CDR1 is SGHNT and CDR2 YYREEE (reference sequence). The V end was cut by 4 bases, the J end by 0 bases, with 16 bases between. The method was immunoSEQ multiplex PCR; TCRdb's version includes in-frame clones alone and lacks a portion of them. In the table there are around 700,000 clones, 70% to 90% of which are singletons. This clone was observed a single time. The V and J genes are TRBV5-4 and TRBJ1-2; weak D call: TRBD1 (6 bases). The sequencing sample was made of peripheral blood. The sequence was obtained from a young woman with acute or convalescent COVID-19. As DNA, the CDR3 is TGTGCCAGCAGCCCAGGGACACCTGGAGCTAACTATGGCTACACCTTC. This encodes CASSPGTPGANYGYTF. The full variable domain, completed using reference TRBV5-4 and TRBJ1-2, is ETGVTQSPTHLIKTRGQQVTLRCSSQSGHNTVSWYQQALGQGPQFIFQYYREEENGRGNFPPRFSGLQFPNYSSELNVNALELDDSALYLCASSPGTPGANYGYTFGSGTRLTVV.